Only one count was recorded for the clone carrying this T cell receptor (beta chain). The TCR beta CDR3 regions underwent amplification using RNA transcripts as the source. First-round RT-PCR of the TCR CDR3 relied on the HTBI primer set. TCRdb processed the multiplex PCR reads anew with MiXCR; each CDR3 protein has one entry. The sample shows more than 500,000 distinct CDR3 sequences, 16% of them seen only once. The CDR3 has 13 amino acids. V was cut by 0 bases and J by 5 bases, with 9 bases left in between. Per germline, CDR1 SGDLS and CDR2 YYNGEE. The sample is drawn from a study of T cells in Graves' hyperthyroidism and ophthalmopathy.

The V gene is TRBV9, the J gene TRBJ2-7, with D unresolved. Material for sequencing was blood. The receptor comes from a woman aged 25 to 39 with Graves' hyperthyroidism. CDR3 protein: CASSVGGADEQYF. In DNA form, the CDR3 reads TGTGCCAGCAGCGTAGGAGGAGCAGACGAGCAGTACTTC.